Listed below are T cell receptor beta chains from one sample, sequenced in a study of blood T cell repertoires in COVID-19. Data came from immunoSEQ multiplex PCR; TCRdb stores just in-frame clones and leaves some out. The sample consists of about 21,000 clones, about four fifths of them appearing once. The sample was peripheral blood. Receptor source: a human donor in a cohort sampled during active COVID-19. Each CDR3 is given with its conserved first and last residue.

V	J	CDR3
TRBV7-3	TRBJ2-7	CASSLESVTGEQYF
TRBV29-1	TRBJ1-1	CSVREDPNTEAFF
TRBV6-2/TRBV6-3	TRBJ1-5	CASSYRQGSNQPQHF
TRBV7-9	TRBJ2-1	CASSLVGDEQFF
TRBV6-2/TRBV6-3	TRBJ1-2	CASSYQRPTESYTF
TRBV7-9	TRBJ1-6	CASSVLNSPLHF
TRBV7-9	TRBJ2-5	CASRDFETQYF
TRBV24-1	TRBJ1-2	CATSEQDYGYTF
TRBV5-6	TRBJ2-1	CASSLTGQGGNEQFF
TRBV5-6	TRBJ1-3	CASSLRSGGVSGNTIYF
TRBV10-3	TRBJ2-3	CAISEGGRTDTQYF
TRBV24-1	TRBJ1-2	CATSDFGRGYGYTF
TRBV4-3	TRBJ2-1	CASSQGGRNEQFF
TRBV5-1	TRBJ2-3	CASSQQRGGVDTQYF
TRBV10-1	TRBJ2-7	CASRGGQGPSYEQYF
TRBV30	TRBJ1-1	CAWNPPGTPREAFF
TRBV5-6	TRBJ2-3	CASSPSGQGRDTQYF
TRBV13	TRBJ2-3	CASSPPSQRGTDTQYF
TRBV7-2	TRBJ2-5	CASSPFRGVQETQYF
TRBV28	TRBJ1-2	CASSLSAVENYGYTF
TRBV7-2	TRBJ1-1	CASSPPRDSGRTEAFF
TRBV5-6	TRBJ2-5	CASSPGQSETQYF
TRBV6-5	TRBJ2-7	CASRTGTSYEQYF
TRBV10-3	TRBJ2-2	CAITGQAGATGELFF
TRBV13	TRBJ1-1	CASRLARNTEAFF
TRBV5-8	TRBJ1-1	CASSLEQNTEAFF
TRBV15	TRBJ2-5	CATSISSGGGETRYF
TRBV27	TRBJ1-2	CASSSQGQGWMGYGYTF
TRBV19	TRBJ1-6	CASSIRDTSFSSYNSPLHF
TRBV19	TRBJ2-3	CASKDRSTDTQYF
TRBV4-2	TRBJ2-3	CASSRGLAASTDTQYF
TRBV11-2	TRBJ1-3	CASSGTYGNTIYF
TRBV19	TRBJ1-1	CASSMSGDTEAFF
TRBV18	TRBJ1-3	CASSPSVLGNTIYF
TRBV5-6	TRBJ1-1	CASSPQGTEAFF
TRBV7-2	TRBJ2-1	CASSPATGGEQFF
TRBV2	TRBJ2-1	CASSVSRRDEQFF
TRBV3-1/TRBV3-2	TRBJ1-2	CASSQRGHYGYTF
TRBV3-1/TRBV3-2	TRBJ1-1	CASTLTTGYTEAFF
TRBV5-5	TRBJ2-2	CASSDGGLTNTGELFF
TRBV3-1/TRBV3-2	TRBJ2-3	CASSQDPGFVRDTQYF
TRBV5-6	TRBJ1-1	CASSLVQGLAFF
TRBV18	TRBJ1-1	CASSPRGHEAFF
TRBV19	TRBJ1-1	CASSMPRSFPRGEAFF
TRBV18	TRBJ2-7	CASSPGDSSYEQYF
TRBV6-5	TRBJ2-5	CASSKTGSSLTQYF
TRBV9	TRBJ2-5	CASSPSGGQETQYF
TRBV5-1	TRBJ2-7	CASSLGTSGGSYEQYF
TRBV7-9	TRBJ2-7	CASSLGLAGTYEQYF
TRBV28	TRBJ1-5	CASSPGTPYSNQPQHF
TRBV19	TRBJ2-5	CASSIPREETQYF
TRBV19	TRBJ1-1	CASSGQRRTEAFF
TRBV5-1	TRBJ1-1	CASSRGEGSEAFF
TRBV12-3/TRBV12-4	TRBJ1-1	CASSFQGMAEAFF
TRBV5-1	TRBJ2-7	CASRSGTGSYEQYF
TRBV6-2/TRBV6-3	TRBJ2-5	CASSITGTVETQYF
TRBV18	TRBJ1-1	CASSPDMNTEAFF
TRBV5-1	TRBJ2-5	CASSLGTGLETQYF
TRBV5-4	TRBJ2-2	CASRKGQGTGELFF